The source of this TCR beta chain is a study of cytomegalovirus exposure and HLA in healthy donors. The PCR made use of 60 Vbeta and 13 Jbeta primers. The assay was immunoSEQ multiplex PCR, and TCRdb's table has in-frame clones only and misses some. The sample yields roughly 200,000 clones, over 75% seen once. This CDR3 spans 14 amino acids. V lost 8 bases, J lost 0 bases, and 2 bases stayed unmatched. The germline V gene has CDR1 MDHEN and CDR2 SYDVKM. The origin of this receptor is a woman in her 50s in good health and CMV-seronegative. Sequencing was performed on PBMCs. The chain recombines TRBV28 with TRBJ2-4; 9 bases align to TRBD1. DNA of the CDR3: TGTGCCAGCGGACAGGGGCTAGCCAAAAACATTCAGTACTTC. It is translated as CASGQGLAKNIQYF.